Each of the 23 T cell receptor beta chains below was sequenced from the same sample in a study of blood T cell repertoires in COVID-19. TCRdb's table, derived via immunoSEQ multiplex PCR, lists solely in-frame clones and lacks some. The sample has tens of thousands of clones, around 83% seen once. Sample: peripheral blood. These receptors were obtained from a woman aged 60-70 years with acute or convalescent COVID-19.

This sequence joins TRBV3-1 (or the pseudogene TRBV3-2) and TRBJ2-6; D unresolved. Germline values: CDR1 LGHDT, CDR2 YNNKEL (reference sequence). This CDR3 is 14 amino acids long. The V and J ends lost 4 bases and 4 bases respectively, with 8 bases between them. The CDR3 sequence: CASSPNFGANVLTF. In DNA form, the CDR3 reads TGTGCCAGCAGCCCCAACTTCGGGGCCAACGTCCTGACTTTC.

This rearrangement joins TRBV5-5 to TRBJ2-1; TRBD2 matches at 9 bases. V was pared by 4 bases and J by 5 bases, with 10 bases of the junction left unmatched. The CDR3 runs to 16 residues. In germline, CDR1 is SGHKS, CDR2 YYEKEE (reference sequence). CDR3 nucleotide sequence: TGTGCCAGCAGCATGCGGGGGGGAGGCAACCACAATGAGCAGTTCTTC. Protein product: CASSMRGGGNHNEQFF.

The chain is built from TRBV10-3 and TRBJ1-5, with 10 nucleotides matching TRBD1. V gave up 3 bases and J gave up 4 bases; unmatched junction bases: 3. Germline V gives CDR1 ENHRY, CDR2 SYGVKD. The CDR3 covers 15 residues. CDR3 region: CAISDPGQGNQPQHF. For the CDR3, the DNA is TGTGCCATCAGTGACCCGGGACAGGGGAATCAGCCCCAGCATTTT.

This chain connects TRBV4-2 to TRBJ2-5; D might be TRBD2 (5 bases). V lost 0 bases and J 5 bases, leaving 7 bases between the germline ends. Germline assignment: CDR1 LGHNA and CDR2 YNFKEQ. This CDR3 is 13 amino acids long. The CDR3, as DNA: TGTGCCAGCAGCCAAGATTGGAGGGAGACCCAGTACTTC. Translating it yields CASSQDWRETQYF.

The CDR3 DNA is TGTGCCAGCAGCGTAGGAGGGGGGGACTACAATGAGCAGTTCTTC. Protein product: CASSVGGGDYNEQFF. The rearrangement joins TRBV9 to TRBJ2-1, with D maybe TRBD2 (7 bases). Germline V CDR1 and CDR2: SGDLS, YYNGEE. The CDR3 covers 15 residues. The V gene lost 0 bases and the J gene lost 3 bases, with 10 bases spanning the gap.

This rearrangement joins TRBV6-5 to TRBJ1-2; TRBD1 matches at 7 bases. Trimming took 8 bases from V and 8 from J; bases not matched to a gene: 11. Germline assignment: CDR1 MNHEY and CDR2 SVGAGI. This CDR3 has 13 amino acids. The CDR3 nucleotides read TGTGCCAGCGCCTTGGACAGGTTTGAGGGCTACACCTTC. It codes for CASALDRFEGYTF.

V and J are TRBV2 and TRBJ2-1; weak D call: TRBD1 (5 bases). The CDR3 sequence is 15 residues long. Looked up from germline, CDR1 is SNHLY and CDR2 is FYNNEI. V lost 9 bases to trimming and J lost 5 bases, with 20 bases between them. CDR3 nucleotide sequence: TGTGCCAGTCTTAACGAGCCAGGGATAAACAATGAGCAGTTCTTC. Protein product: CASLNEPGINNEQFF.

The genes are TRBV11-2 and TRBJ1-3, with D unresolved. The germline V gene has CDR1 SGHAT and CDR2 FQNNGV. This CDR3 is built from 13 residues. V was clipped by 5 bases and J by 4 bases, with 9 bases between them. This chain's CDR3 is CASSPPVGNTIYF. As DNA, the CDR3 is TGTGCCAGCAGCCCCCCAGTGGGAAACACCATATATTTT. Filled out from reference TRBV11-2 and TRBJ1-3, the complete variable domain reads EAGVAQSPRYKIIEKRQSVAFWCNPISGHATLYWYQQILGQGPKLLIQFQNNGVVDDSQLPKDRFSAERLKGVDSTLKIQPAKLEDSAVYLCASSPPVGNTIYFGEGSWLTVV.

The chain joins TRBV12-3 or TRBV12-4 to TRBJ2-5; 8 positions match TRBD2. This CDR3 contains 13 residues. V trimming: 8 bases; J trimming: 7 bases; junction bases outside the gene matches: 9. The CDR3 coding sequence is TGTGCCAGCGATCCGGGGGGGCAGGGGACCCAGTACTTC. Protein: CASDPGGQGTQYF.

This sequence joins TRBV7-8 and TRBJ2-5, with D perhaps matching TRBD1 (6 bases). Germline V lookup: CDR1 SGHVS, CDR2 FQNEAQ. Trimming shortened V by 0 bases and J by 0 bases, and 11 bases separated the two germline ends. The CDR3 has 16 residues. CDR3 nucleotide sequence: TGTGCCAGCAGCTTAGCCGGACAGCCGTACCAAGAGACCCAGTACTTC. Protein: CASSLAGQPYQETQYF. The full variable domain, completed using reference TRBV7-8 and TRBJ2-5, is GAGVSQSPRYKVAKRGQDVALRCDPISGHVSLFWYQQALGQGPEFLTYFQNEAQLDKSGLPSDRFFAERPEGSVSTLKIQRTQQEDSAVYLCASSLAGQPYQETQYFGPGTRLLVL.

This clone was counted once. The rearrangement joins TRBV18 to TRBJ1-5; TRBD1 aligns across 10 bases. V shed 3 bases, J shed 2 bases, and the junction held 4 bases outside the gene matches. The CDR3 extends over 16 amino acids. From germline, CDR1 is KGHSH and CDR2 LQKENI. Here the CDR3 reads CASSPTGTGGNQPQHF. In DNA, the CDR3 is TGTGCCAGCTCACCTACCGGGACAGGGGGCAATCAGCCCCAGCATTTT.

This clone was seen a few times. The V and J genes are TRBV10-2 and TRBJ2-5, with D perhaps matching TRBD2 (5 bases). The CDR3 has 18 amino acids. Trimming took 3 bases from V and 1 from J, leaving 21 bases between them. Germline CDR1 reads WSHSY; CDR2 reads SAAADI. The CDR3 here is CASSEYLGLSGTQETQYF. The DNA for the CDR3 is TGCGCCAGCAGTGAATATCTCGGACTGTCGGGAACCCAAGAGACCCAGTACTTC.

V is TRBV15 and J is TRBJ1-6, with D maybe TRBD1 (5 bases). The germline V gene has CDR1 LNHNV and CDR2 YYDKDF (reference sequence). The CDR3 has 13 residues. The V and J ends lost 0 bases and 9 bases respectively, with 6 bases between them. The CDR3 region has the DNA TGTGCCACCAGCAGAGATAGGGGTTCACCCCTCCACTTT. Amino acids: CATSRDRGSPLHF.

This clone was seen once. This chain links TRBV2 with TRBJ1-1; unclear D gene. Germline V gives CDR1 SNHLY, CDR2 FYNNEI. The CDR3 extends over 14 amino acids. The germline V and J ends were trimmed by 4 bases and 2 bases, with 11 bases remaining between them. CDR3 DNA: TGTGCCAGCAGTGCCCGGACTGCCAACACTGAAGCTTTCTTT. Translating gives CASSARTANTEAFF.

This rearrangement joins TRBV5-1 to TRBJ2-7; no clear D. Germline V gene data show CDR1 as SGHRS and CDR2 as YFSETQ. This CDR3 is 16 amino acids long. V lost 1 base to trimming and J lost 4 bases, with 18 bases between them. CDR3 in amino acids: CASSLIVSRGAYEQYF. In DNA form, the CDR3 reads TGCGCCAGCAGCTTGATTGTAAGCCGAGGTGCTTACGAGCAGTACTTC.

The chain joins TRBV7-3 to TRBJ2-3, with 11 bases fitting TRBD2. V lost 5 bases and J lost 2; bases outside the gene matches: 3. The germline CDR1 and CDR2 sequences are SGHTA and FQGTGA. This CDR3 region has 15 residues. The CDR3 DNA sequence: TGTGCCAGCAGCGAGACTAGCGGGACCACAGATACGCAGTATTTT. Translating it yields CASSETSGTTDTQYF.

The rearrangement uses TRBV5-4 and TRBJ2-1; 9 nucleotides line up with TRBD2. The junction had 10 bases not matched to a gene; V was cut back by 4 bases and J by 8 bases. The CDR3 contains 15 residues. The germline gives CDR1 SGHNT, CDR2 YYREEE (reference sequence). CDR3 sequence: CASSPISGRGDEQFF. DNA for the CDR3: TGTGCCAGCAGCCCAATTAGCGGGAGAGGGGATGAGCAGTTCTTC.

The V call is TRBV5-1, the J call TRBJ2-5; the match to TRBD2 covers 8 bases. This CDR3 spans 14 amino acids. Losses at the gene ends were 0 bases for V and 4 bases for J; bases not matched to a gene: 2. CDR1 SGHRS and CDR2 YFSETQ come from the germline V gene. CDR3 DNA: TGCGCCAGCAGCTTGGTTCTAGCGGGAGAGACCCAGTACTTC. This gives the protein CASSLVLAGETQYF.

The chain joins TRBV12-3 or TRBV12-4 to TRBJ1-1; the D gene is possibly TRBD1 (6 bases). Trimming pared 5 bases from V and 6 bases from J, leaving 10 bases between. The CDR3 is 12 amino acids. Here the CDR3 DNA reads TGTGCCAGCAGTCTACAGGGCCCTGAAGCTTTCTTT. Protein: CASSLQGPEAFF.

The V call is TRBV24-1, the J call TRBJ2-6; D possibly corresponds to TRBD2 (5 bases). The CDR3 length is 15 residues. Between the trimmed V and J ends, which lost 7 bases and 3 bases, there was a span of 12 bases. The V gene's germline CDR1 is KGHDR and CDR2 SFDVKD. This CDR3 reads CATSRLGGGANVLTF. CDR3 in DNA: TGTGCCACCAGCCGCCTAGGAGGTGGGGCCAACGTCCTGACTTTC.

This CDR3 is CASSPQPPTGNGYTF. As DNA, the CDR3 is TGCGCCAGCAGCCCCCAACCCCCGACAGGGAATGGCTACACCTTC. This sequence joins TRBV5-1 and TRBJ1-2, with 7 bases lining up with TRBD1. The J segment lost 6 bases and the V segment lost 4 bases, leaving 12 bases of the junction unmatched. This CDR3 is built from 15 residues. Germline CDR1 reads SGHRS; CDR2 reads YFSETQ.

The gene calls are TRBV24-1 and TRBJ2-2, with 7 bases identical to TRBD1. Germline lookup yields CDR1 KGHDR and CDR2 SFDVKD. The junction had 8 bases not matched to a gene; V was cut back by 4 bases and J by 7 bases. The CDR3 has 15 amino acids. The CDR3: CATSEPGQRNGELFF. Here the CDR3 DNA reads TGTGCCACCAGTGAGCCGGGACAGAGGAACGGGGAGCTGTTTTTT.

The rearrangement joins TRBV7-9 to TRBJ1-4; no reliable D call. Germline CDR1 is SEHNR and CDR2 is FQNEAQ (reference sequence). The V gene lost 5 bases and the J gene lost 4 bases, with 11 bases spanning the gap. This CDR3 is 14 amino acids long. DNA for the CDR3: TGTGCCAGCAGCATCCGGGGTGGTAATGAAAAACTGTTTTTT. Translated: CASSIRGGNEKLFF.